These 18 T cell receptor beta chains were all obtained from the same sample, sequenced in a study of brain T cells in children with intractable seizures. Using immunoSEQ multiplex PCR, the repertoire was profiled, and TCRdb retains in-frame clones only, with some absent. The sample includes roughly 80,000 clones, around 91% of them seen just once. This specimen was peripheral blood, taken at surgery. The receptors derive from a girl aged 2-10 years with Rasmussen encephalitis and intractable seizures.

This CDR3 is CASSYWQSYGYTF. The CDR3 DNA reads as TGTGCCAGCAGTTACTGGCAGTCCTATGGCTACACCTTC. The rearrangement joins TRBV6-5 to TRBJ1-2, with D hard to call. Trimming pared 1 base from V and 4 bases from J, leaving 7 bases between. CDR1 is MNHEY, CDR2 SVGAGI, per germline. This CDR3 contains 13 residues.

This sequence joins TRBV23-1 and TRBJ2-3; D possibly corresponds to TRBD2 (5 bases). TRBV23-1 qualifies as an ORF whose function is uncertain. The CDR3 contains 17 residues. Trimming shortened V by 2 bases and J by 3 bases, and 18 bases separated the two germline ends. The CDR3 DNA sequence: TGCGCCAGCAGTCAACCCCTACTAGGGCCAGTGACAGATACGCAGTATTTT. Amino acids: CASSQPLLGPVTDTQYF.

This sequence joins TRBV9 and TRBJ2-1; 11 positions agree with TRBD2. V was pared by 4 bases and J by 7 bases, with 7 bases of the junction left unmatched. The CDR3 length is 15 residues. CDR1 SGDLS and CDR2 YYNGEE come from the germline V gene. CDR3 sequence (DNA): TGTGCCAGCAGCAGCATACTAGCGGGGGCAAATGAGCAGTTCTTC. It specifies CASSSILAGANEQFF.

The chain joins TRBV18 to TRBJ2-5; 9 bases agree with TRBD1. Germline V gene data show CDR1 as KGHSH and CDR2 as LQKENI. The length of the CDR3 is 16 residues. The V segment lost 3 bases and the J segment 4 bases; nucleotides outside the gene matches: 9. The CDR3 DNA is TGTGCCAGCTCACCGCCGGGACAGGGTTTTGGAGAGACCCAGTACTTC. This codes for CASSPPGQGFGETQYF.

This sequence joins TRBV7-3 and TRBJ2-3; 11 bases are shared with TRBD2. V trimming: 6 bases; J trimming: 3 bases; junction bases outside the gene matches: 8. The CDR3 extends over 16 amino acids. Germline V gene data show CDR1 as SGHTA and CDR2 as FQGTGA. The DNA for the CDR3 is TGTGCCAGCAGGTCGGGGGCTAGCGGGAGGACAGATACGCAGTATTTT. This translates into CASRSGASGRTDTQYF.

J is TRBJ2-3 and V is TRBV19, with TRBD1 identical over 8 bases. The CDR3 consists of 15 residues. The trim removed 6 bases at V and 4 bases at J, leaving 9 bases unmatched. Per the germline V gene, CDR1 is LNHDA and CDR2 is SQIVND (reference sequence). The CDR3 DNA sequence: TGTGCCAGTAGAACCGACAGGGGTAGCGCAGATACGCAGTATTTT. Protein sequence: CASRTDRGSADTQYF.

CDR3 amino acids: CASSRTGTLLNEQFF. CDR3 bases: TGTGCCAGCAGCCGTACCGGGACCCTCCTCAATGAGCAGTTCTTC. The V gene is TRBV5-6, the J gene TRBJ2-1; possibly TRBD1 or TRBD2 for D (5 bases each). CDR3 length: 15 amino acids. Trimming took off 4 bases at V and 6 bases at J, with 17 bases between the two ends. CDR1 SGHDT and CDR2 YYEEEE come from the germline V gene.

In its sample, this clone was seen once. The V and J genes are TRBV6-6 and TRBJ1-4; D is ambiguous. CDR1 MNHNY and CDR2 SVGAGI come from the germline V gene (reference sequence). Trimming cost V 6 bases and J 7 bases, with 18 bases left between them. The CDR3 totals 15 residues. CDR3 protein: CASSAPGPRSEKLFF. The DNA of the CDR3 is TGTGCCAGCAGCGCCCCGGGCCCCAGGTCTGAAAAACTGTTTTTT.

The rearrangement joins TRBV7-9 to TRBJ1-1; perhaps TRBD1 as D (5 bases). V was pared by 6 bases and J by 1 base, with 15 bases between. This CDR3 has 15 residues. Germline V gene sequence: CDR1 SEHNR, CDR2 FQNEAQ (reference sequence). The CDR3 here is CASSPQGRKNTEAFF. The CDR3 region has the DNA TGTGCCAGCAGTCCTCAGGGACGGAAGAACACTGAAGCTTTCTTT.

The rearrangement links TRBV5-4 to TRBJ1-1; D is unclear. V was shortened by 0 bases and J by 0 bases, with 6 bases between the two germline ends. The germline V gene has CDR1 SGHNT and CDR2 YYREEE (reference sequence). The CDR3 runs to 14 residues. Here the CDR3 DNA reads TGTGCCAGCAGCTTGGGGCGGGTGAACACTGAAGCTTTCTTT. Translating it yields CASSLGRVNTEAFF.

This clone has only one observation. The chain couples TRBV6-6 to TRBJ2-7; TRBD1 is a possible D gene (5 bases). Germline-derived CDR1 and CDR2 are MNHNY and SVGAGI (reference sequence). The CDR3 is 14 residues long. V dropped 2 bases and J dropped 1 base, with 9 bases sitting between them. This chain's CDR3 is CASSYKGASYEQYF. The CDR3 DNA is TGTGCCAGCAGTTACAAAGGGGCTTCCTACGAGCAGTACTTC.

The chain uses TRBV2 and TRBJ1-2; D gene uncertain. The germline V gene has CDR1 SNHLY and CDR2 FYNNEI. The CDR3 contains 14 residues. V was cut by 9 bases and J by 4 bases, with 18 bases left in between. The CDR3 nucleotides are TGTGCCAGGCTCTCTTACGGACTTTTCTATGGCTACACCTTC. Its translation: CARLSYGLFYGYTF.

This rearrangement joins TRBV2 to TRBJ1-6; weak D call: TRBD1 (5 bases). The CDR3 runs to 15 residues. V lost 7 bases, J lost 7 bases, and 17 bases lay in between. Germline CDR1 SNHLY, CDR2 FYNNEI. DNA for the CDR3: TGTGCCAGCACAGATAAGGGGTTAGGGAATTCACCCCTCCACTTT. Its protein product is CASTDKGLGNSPLHF. Supplemented by reference TRBV2 and TRBJ1-6, the full variable domain reads EPEVTQTPSHQVTQMGQEVILRCVPISNHLYFYWYRQILGQKVEFLVSFYNNEISEKSEIFDDQFSVERPDGSNFTLKIRSTKLEDSAMYFCASTDKGLGNSPLHFGNGTRLTVT.

V usage is TRBV28 and J usage is TRBJ1-5; D call uncertain. Germline-derived CDR1 and CDR2 are MDHEN and SYDVKM. Trimming pared 1 base from V and 1 base from J, leaving 5 bases between. The length of the CDR3 is 14 residues. CDR3 nucleotide sequence: TGTGCCAGCAGTTTATTACAGAGCAATCAGCCCCAGCATTTT. This codes for CASSLLQSNQPQHF.

V is TRBV27 and J is TRBJ1-2; D possibly corresponds to TRBD1 (6 bases). In germline, CDR1 is MNHEY, CDR2 SMNVEV (reference sequence). V lost 2 bases, J lost 11 bases, and 15 bases lay in between. The CDR3 runs 13 residues. The CDR3 spells CASSLRDMGQYTF. The CDR3 DNA sequence: TGTGCCAGCAGTTTACGGGACATGGGGCAATACACCTTC.

This chain links TRBV4-1 with TRBJ1-2; TRBD1 aligns across 7 bases. The CDR3 covers 17 residues. CDR1 is MGHRA and CDR2 is YSYEKL in the germline V gene. V gave up 3 bases and J gave up 1 base; unmatched junction bases: 11. CDR3 DNA sequence: TGCGCCAGCAGCCATCCCATGACAGGGAGTATTAACTATGGCTACACCTTC. Translating gives CASSHPMTGSINYGYTF.

V and J are TRBV6-5 and TRBJ1-5; 7 positions agree with TRBD1. With 4 bases clipped from V and 3 bases from J, the junction kept 6 bases outside the gene matches. This CDR3 is 15 amino acids long. CDR1 is MNHEY, CDR2 SVGAGI, per germline. The CDR3 nucleotides read TGTGCCAGCAGTTTAAACAGGGGCTCCAATCAGCCCCAGCATTTT. Translated, it gives CASSLNRGSNQPQHF.

The chain employs TRBV6-5 and TRBJ2-7, with 9 bases that match TRBD1. The CDR3 sequence is 15 residues long. Germline loops: CDR1 MNHEY, CDR2 SVGAGI. The V and J ends lost 6 bases and 0 bases, in that order; junction bases with no gene match: 6. Here the CDR3 reads CASRGGTGNSYEQYF. The CDR3 DNA reads TGTGCCAGCAGGGGCGGGACAGGGAACTCCTACGAGCAGTACTTC.